These T cell receptor beta chains were read from a single sample in a study of T cells in Graves' hyperthyroidism and ophthalmopathy. TCRdb redid the calling of the multiplex PCR reads with MiXCR, one entry per CDR3 protein. The table includes about 96,000 distinct CDR3 sequences, roughly half detected once. The sample taken for sequencing was blood. These receptor sequences come from a woman between 40 and 55 years old with Graves' hyperthyroidism. The CDR3 runs from the conserved cysteine through the conserved F or W. Each record gives: clone size, D gene, J gene, V gene, CDR3 protein, CDR3 DNA. The D gene is left open where the match is weak. The size entry is marked missing in some rows and otherwise reads once, few, many or a size class.

size: -
D: TRBD1
J: TRBJ2-7
V: TRBV7-3
CDR3: CASSSDRGKSYEQYF
DNA: TGTGCCAGCAGTTCGGACAGGGGCAAATCCTACGAGCAGTACTTC

size: -
D: -
J: TRBJ1-2
V: TRBV28
CDR3: CASSFRNYGYTF
DNA: TGTGCCAGCAGTTTCCGAAACTATGGCTACACCTTC

size: -
D: -
J: TRBJ1-1
V: TRBV29-1
CDR3: CSLGQNTEAFF
DNA: TGCAGCTTGGGACAGAACACTGAAGCTTTCTTT

size: many
D: TRBD1
J: TRBJ2-7
V: TRBV20-1
CDR3: CSADLGQGDEQYF
DNA: TGCAGTGCTGATCTGGGACAGGGTGACGAGCAGTACTTC

size: few
D: TRBD2
J: TRBJ2-7
V: TRBV14
CDR3: CASSQTSGRRYEQYF
DNA: TGTGCCAGCAGCCAGACTAGCGGGCGACGCTACGAGCAGTACTTC

size: -
D: -
J: TRBJ2-5
V: TRBV10-3
CDR3: CAIRDLETQYF
DNA: TGTGCCATCAGGGACTTGGAGACCCAGTACTTC

size: many
D: -
J: TRBJ2-5
V: TRBV7-2
CDR3: CASSLVLGPQETQYF
DNA: TGTGCCAGCAGCTTGGTTCTGGGTCCCCAAGAGACCCAGTACTTC

size: many
D: -
J: TRBJ1-1
V: TRBV5-8
CDR3: CASSRRRAGNTEAFF
DNA: TGTGCCAGCAGCCGGCGTCGGGCGGGGAACACTGAAGCTTTCTTT

size: -
D: -
J: TRBJ1-4
V: TRBV20-1
CDR3: CSAVLAGQRNEKLFF
DNA: TGCAGTGCCGTACTAGCGGGGCAGAGGAATGAAAAACTGTTTTTT

size: -
D: -
J: TRBJ2-5
V: TRBV12-3/TRBV12-4
CDR3: CASTFSSGRGTQYF
DNA: TGCGCCAGCACCTTCTCCTCGGGAAGGGGGACCCAGTACTTC

size: -
D: TRBD1
J: TRBJ1-2
V: TRBV7-9
CDR3: CASSLGDRVAYGYTF
DNA: TGTGCCAGCAGCTTAGGGGACAGGGTGGCCTATGGCTACACCTTC

size: -
D: -
J: TRBJ2-7
V: TRBV25-1
CDR3: CARGWRTYEQYF
DNA: TGTGCTAGAGGGTGGAGGACCTACGAGCAGTACTTC

size: many
D: -
J: TRBJ2-3
V: TRBV5-1
CDR3: CASSSGQANAEDTQYF
DNA: TGCGCCAGCAGCTCGGGGCAGGCCAACGCGGAAGATACGCAGTATTTT

size: many
D: -
J: TRBJ1-2
V: TRBV7-8
CDR3: CASSPGTREAYGYTF
DNA: TGTGCCAGCAGCCCAGGGACGCGGGAGGCCTATGGCTACACCTTC

size: -
D: -
J: TRBJ2-7
V: TRBV7-6
CDR3: CASSFDPTYEQYF
DNA: TGTGCCAGCAGCTTTGACCCTACCTACGAGCAGTACTTC

size: -
D: TRBD1
J: TRBJ2-7
V: TRBV7-2
CDR3: CASSLQGAGTQGEQYF
DNA: TGTGCCAGCAGTCTACAGGGGGCGGGCACCCAGGGAGAGCAGTACTTC

size: many
D: TRBD1
J: TRBJ2-7
V: TRBV6-5
CDR3: CASRPRGPREQYF
DNA: TGTGCCAGCAGGCCCAGGGGGCCCCGCGAGCAGTACTTC

size: -
D: TRBD1
J: TRBJ1-2
V: TRBV15
CDR3: CATSRDRQGGADGYTF
DNA: TGTGCCACCAGCAGAGACAGGCAGGGGGGGGCAGATGGCTACACCTTC

size: -
D: -
J: TRBJ1-5
V: TRBV5-1
CDR3: CASSLGGGNNQPQHF
DNA: TGCGCCAGCAGCTTGGGAGGGGGGAACAATCAGCCCCAGCATTTT

size: -
D: -
J: TRBJ1-1
V: TRBV5-1
CDR3: CASSFVGDTEAFF
DNA: TGCGCCAGCAGCTTCGTGGGGGACACTGAAGCTTTCTTT

size: many
D: -
J: TRBJ1-2
V: TRBV20-1
CDR3: CSASRGTQNYGYTF
DNA: TGCAGTGCTAGCCGGGGGACCCAGAACTATGGCTACACCTTC

size: -
D: -
J: TRBJ1-2
V: TRBV10-3
CDR3: CAISGGEGYTF
DNA: TGTGCCATCAGCGGAGGCGAAGGCTACACCTTC

size: -
D: -
J: TRBJ1-6
V: TRBV7-8
CDR3: CASSLDWGQNSPLHF
DNA: TGTGCCAGCAGCTTGGATTGGGGGCAGAATTCACCCCTCCACTTT

size: once
D: -
J: TRBJ1-1
V: TRBV29-1
CDR3: CSVGPGPNTEAFF
DNA: TGCAGCGTCGGTCCGGGACCGAACACTGAAGCTTTCTTT

size: -
D: -
J: TRBJ2-2
V: TRBV9
CDR3: CASSLRGGKGIGELFF
DNA: TGTGCCAGCAGTTTACGAGGCGGGAAGGGGATCGGGGAGCTGTTTTTT

size: -
D: -
J: TRBJ1-2
V: TRBV7-9
CDR3: CASSGGGLGYTF
DNA: TGTGCCAGCTCCGGAGGGGGTCTTGGCTACACCTTC

size: once
D: -
J: TRBJ2-5
V: TRBV7-9
CDR3: CASSLGTIETQYF
DNA: TGTGCCAGCAGCTTAGGGACAATCGAGACCCAGTACTTC

size: few
D: TRBD2
J: TRBJ2-7
V: TRBV7-8
CDR3: CASSPLTGLAVPYEQYF
DNA: TGTGCCAGCTCACCGCTAACAGGACTAGCGGTACCCTACGAGCAGTACTTC

size: -
D: -
J: TRBJ1-2
V: TRBV29-1
CDR3: CSVGLGQVGNTF
DNA: TGCAGCGTTGGTTTAGGGCAGGTTGGAAACACCTTC

size: few
D: -
J: TRBJ2-2
V: TRBV12-3/TRBV12-4
CDR3: CASSFNRAGAGELFF
DNA: TGTGCCAGCAGTTTTAACAGGGCGGGTGCCGGGGAGCTGTTTTTT

size: -
D: -
J: TRBJ1-2
V: TRBV24-1
CDR3: CATEGGSYGYTF
DNA: TGTGCCACCGAGGGGGGGAGCTATGGCTACACCTTC

size: -
D: TRBD2
J: TRBJ2-5
V: TRBV4-2
CDR3: CASSPQSGRADETQYF
DNA: TGTGCCAGCAGCCCCCAAAGCGGGAGGGCGGACGAGACCCAGTACTTC

size: -
D: TRBD2
J: TRBJ2-7
V: TRBV9
CDR3: CASSVPHGGVSGELYF
DNA: TGTGCCAGCAGCGTACCCCACGGGGGGGTGAGCGGGGAGCTGTACTTC

size: -
D: TRBD1
J: TRBJ2-2
V: TRBV29-1
CDR3: CSVDGTGATGELFF
DNA: TGCAGCGTTGACGGGACAGGGGCCACCGGGGAGCTGTTTTTT

size: many
D: TRBD1
J: TRBJ2-7
V: TRBV19
CDR3: CASSTRHRGQRSYEQYF
DNA: TGTGCCAGTAGTACCCGACACAGGGGACAGCGGTCCTACGAGCAGTACTTC

size: -
D: -
J: TRBJ2-5
V: TRBV6-6
CDR3: CATYRGETQYF
DNA: TGTGCCACCTACAGAGGAGAGACCCAGTACTTC

size: -
D: TRBD1
J: TRBJ1-1
V: TRBV7-3
CDR3: CASSNTGGTEALF
DNA: TGTGCCAGCAGCAACACAGGGGGTACTGAGGCTCTCTTT

size: -
D: TRBD2
J: TRBJ2-5
V: TRBV7-3
CDR3: CASSLMASNPLGLAGVRETQYF
DNA: TGTGCCAGCAGCTTAATGGCCAGCAACCCCCTCGGACTAGCGGGAGTCAGGGAGACCCAGTACTTC

size: -
D: -
J: TRBJ1-2
V: TRBV10-3
CDR3: CAISVSGRHGGYTF
DNA: TGTGCCATCAGTGTATCGGGGCGGCACGGAGGCTACACCTTC

size: many
D: -
J: TRBJ2-5
V: TRBV29-1
CDR3: CSVEHQQETQYF
DNA: TGCAGCGTTGAGCACCAACAAGAGACCCAGTACTTC

size: many
D: -
J: TRBJ2-5
V: TRBV7-8
CDR3: CASSQNTLVDQETQYF
DNA: TGTGCCAGCAGCCAAAACACCCTAGTGGACCAAGAGACCCAGTACTTC

size: many
D: -
J: TRBJ1-2
V: TRBV5-1
CDR3: CASSLEAYYGYTF
DNA: TGCGCCAGCAGCTTAGAGGCATACTATGGCTACACCTTC

size: -
D: TRBD1
J: TRBJ1-2
V: TRBV20-1
CDR3: CSASGTENYGYTF
DNA: TGCAGTGCTTCCGGGACAGAGAACTATGGCTACACCTTC

size: few
D: -
J: TRBJ2-1
V: TRBV7-9
CDR3: CASTKSRNEQFF
DNA: TGTGCCAGCACCAAAAGCAGGAATGAGCAGTTCTTC

size: -
D: TRBD1
J: TRBJ1-2
V: TRBV7-2
CDR3: CASSRGGGAGGYTF
DNA: TGTGCCAGCAGCAGGGGAGGGGGCGCGGGTGGCTACACCTTC

size: many
D: -
J: TRBJ2-5
V: TRBV6-5
CDR3: CASRPTVGLLETQYF
DNA: TGTGCCAGCAGGCCGACGGTGGGTTTACTAGAGACCCAGTACTTC

size: many
D: -
J: TRBJ2-7
V: TRBV28
CDR3: CASSFPGHYEQYF
DNA: TGTGCCAGCAGTTTCCCAGGTCATTACGAGCAGTACTTC

size: -
D: -
J: TRBJ2-6
V: TRBV5-1
CDR3: CASSLTGFTEAF
DNA: TGCGCCAGCAGCTTGACAGGGTTCACTGAAGCTTTC

size: many
D: -
J: TRBJ2-2
V: TRBV6-1
CDR3: CACEGPTGELFF
DNA: TGTGCCTGTGAAGGGCCCACCGGGGAGCTGTTTTTT

size: -
D: TRBD2
J: TRBJ2-5
V: TRBV6-1
CDR3: CASTAMGLAARTQCF
DNA: TGTGCCAGCACCGCCATGGGACTAGCGGCAAGGACCCAGTGCTTC

size: -
D: TRBD1
J: TRBJ2-5
V: TRBV15
CDR3: CATSSQPGQRYQETQYF
DNA: TGTGCCACCAGCAGCCAACCGGGACAGAGGTACCAAGAGACCCAGTACTTC

size: -
D: TRBD1
J: TRBJ1-4
V: TRBV20-1
CDR3: CSARTGHNEKLFF
DNA: TGCAGTGCTAGGACAGGGCATAATGAAAAACTGTTTTTT

size: many
D: -
J: TRBJ2-2
V: TRBV7-3
CDR3: CASRSGAVRTGELFF
DNA: TGTGCCAGCAGGTCAGGGGCAGTGAGGACCGGGGAGCTGTTTTTT

size: few
D: TRBD1
J: TRBJ2-5
V: TRBV9
CDR3: CASSPGTGHSKTQYF
DNA: TGTGCCAGCAGCCCCGGGACAGGGCACTCGAAGACCCAGTACTTC

size: -
D: TRBD1
J: TRBJ1-5
V: TRBV10-1
CDR3: CASRKQGGQPQHF
DNA: TGCGCCAGCAGAAAACAGGGGGGACAGCCCCAGCATTTT

size: many
D: -
J: TRBJ2-5
V: TRBV29-1
CDR3: CSGGGGPETQYF
DNA: TGCAGCGGAGGGGGAGGGCCAGAGACCCAGTACTTC

size: -
D: -
J: TRBJ1-1
V: TRBV5-4
CDR3: CASSPSGGRNTEAFF
DNA: TGTGCCAGCTCACCTTCGGGGGGGAGGAACACTGAAGCTTTCTTT